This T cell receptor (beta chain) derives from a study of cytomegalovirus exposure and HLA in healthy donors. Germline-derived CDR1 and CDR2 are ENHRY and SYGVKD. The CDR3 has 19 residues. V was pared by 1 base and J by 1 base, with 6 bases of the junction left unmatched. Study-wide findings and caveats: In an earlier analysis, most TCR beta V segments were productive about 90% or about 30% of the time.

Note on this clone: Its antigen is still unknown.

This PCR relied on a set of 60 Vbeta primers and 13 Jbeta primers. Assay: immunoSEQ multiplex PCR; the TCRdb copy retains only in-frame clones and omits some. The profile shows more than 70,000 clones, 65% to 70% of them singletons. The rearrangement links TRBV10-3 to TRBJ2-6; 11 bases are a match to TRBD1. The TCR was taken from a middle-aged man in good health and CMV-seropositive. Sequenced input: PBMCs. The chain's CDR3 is CAISEFTGTGGSGANVLTF. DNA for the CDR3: TGTGCCATCAGTGAGTTCACCGGGACAGGGGGTTCTGGGGCCAACGTCCTGACTTTC.